This TCR beta chain was observed in a study of T cells in Graves' hyperthyroidism and ophthalmopathy. This clonotype was picked up many times. Its antigen is not known. Overall study findings and caveats: The majority of expanded thyroid clonotypes above 0.001 also appeared in blood.

Unmatched junction bases numbered 7, after V lost 8 bases and J lost 4 bases. CDR1 and CDR2 (germline): SNHLY, FYNNEI. This CDR3 contains 14 residues. Regions amplified from RNA transcripts were the TCR beta CDR3 regions. HTBI primers were the set used in a first-round RT-PCR of the TCR CDR3. TCRdb re-derived calls from the multiplex PCR reads in MiXCR, one entry per CDR3 protein. The sample has fewer than 700,000 distinct CDR3 sequences, more than 15% seen once. Diagnoses rested on clinical symptoms, serum thyroxine and TRAb, thyroid ultrasound and orbital computed tomography. J is TRBJ1-4 and V is TRBV2; TRBD1 matches 7 bases. Sequenced sample: blood. The sequence was collected from a woman aged 18-29 years with Graves' ophthalmopathy. The CDR3 is CASETGDSNEKLFF. DNA of the CDR3: TGTGCCAGCGAAACAGGGGACAGTAATGAAAAACTGTTTTTT.